The text below deals with one T cell receptor beta chain. Its specificity is not known. Germline V gene data show CDR1 as LNHDA and CDR2 as SQIVND (reference sequence). The CDR3 spans 14 residues. Germline trimming cut 4 bases from V and 8 bases from J; bases unmatched to any gene: 10. The record originates from a study of OX40 agonist ivuxolimab in advanced cancers. As for the study in general: Dose-escalation patients' cancers were hepatocellular carcinoma, melanoma, renal cell or head and neck cancer. From roughly 20 to 90 years was the age range, with a mean of around 60 years, and around 83% were male. Overall study findings and caveats: Still undetermined is the antigen specificity of the expanded peripheral T cells. The CD4+ and CD8+ T cells in the blood had expanded clonally by week 6 at 0.1 to 3.0 mg/kg.

Produced via immunoSEQ multiplex PCR; TCRdb's table is partial and in-frame only. The repertoire has 99,000 or so clones, about 92% of them found once; the top ten carry 0.26%. This sample comprised CD4+ or CD8+ T cells sorted from blood, obtained in a trial of the OX40 agonist ivuxolimab. The genes are TRBV19 and TRBJ1-2; TRBD1 matches at 7 bases. This clonotype was sampled from an adult with an advanced solid tumor such as melanoma, head and neck, liver or kidney cancer. The CDR3 bases are TGTGCCAGTAGTAGTATGGGACAGTTGGGCGGCTACACCTTC. Encoded protein: CASSSMGQLGGYTF.